These T cell receptor beta chains were read from a single sample in a study of cytomegalovirus exposure and HLA in healthy donors. Data came from immunoSEQ multiplex PCR; TCRdb stores just in-frame clones and leaves some out. The table lists approximately 180,000 clones, approximately 85% of them singletons. The sequenced sample was PBMCs. The receptors stem from a girl aged 10 to 17 in good health and CMV-seropositive. Both conserved end residues are part of each CDR3. The order of the fields is V gene, D gene, J gene, clone size, CDR3 protein, CDR3 DNA. A D gene is named only where the DNA matches it firmly. Clone sizes are given selectively: once, few, many, or a class where the clone is expanded.

>TRBV6-1|NA|TRBJ2-7|NA
CASSEIEGSYEQYF
TGTGCCAGCAGTGAAATAGAGGGATCCTACGAGCAGTACTTC
>TRBV15|NA|TRBJ2-2|NA
CATGRDGSGSNTGELFF
TGTGCCACCGGCAGAGATGGGTCAGGTTCGAACACCGGGGAGCTGTTTTTT
>TRBV19|NA|TRBJ2-1|NA
CASSIGPGNEQFF
TGTGCCAGTAGTATAGGGCCGGGGAATGAGCAGTTCTTC
>TRBV19|TRBD1|TRBJ1-2|NA
CASSLGTGEGLYGYTF
TGTGCCAGTAGCCTCGGGACAGGAGAGGGCCTATATGGCTACACCTTC
>TRBV6-6|TRBD1|TRBJ1-1|few
CASGRQGLNTEAFF
TGTGCCAGCGGAAGACAGGGTCTGAACACTGAAGCTTTCTTT
>TRBV2|NA|TRBJ1-2|NA
CASSEQDIDYGYTF
TGTGCCAGCAGTGAGCAGGACATAGACTATGGCTACACCTTC
>TRBV15|NA|TRBJ2-3|NA
CATSRDRSGLQYF
TGTGCCACCAGCAGAGACCGGAGCGGGTTGCAGTATTTT
>TRBV7-9|NA|TRBJ1-2|NA
CASSLTQTGGVGYTF
TGTGCCAGCAGCCTAACCCAGACAGGAGGCGTGGGCTACACCTTC
>TRBV19|NA|TRBJ1-1|few
CASSSPGDTEAFF
TGTGCCAGTAGTAGCCCGGGGGACACTGAAGCTTTCTTT
>TRBV9|NA|TRBJ1-4|once
CASSQQDGALNEKLFF
TGTGCCAGCAGCCAACAAGATGGGGCTCTGAATGAAAAACTGTTTTTT
>TRBV30|NA|TRBJ1-2|once
CAWSVLAGVDGYTF
TGTGCCTGGAGTGTCTTGGCAGGGGTAGATGGCTACACCTTC
>TRBV10-3|NA|TRBJ2-1|NA
CAISGPTDFPYNEQFF
TGTGCCATCAGTGGTCCGACAGACTTTCCCTACAATGAGCAGTTCTTC
>TRBV9|TRBD2|TRBJ2-3|NA
CASSVGLAVTDTQYF
TGTGCCAGCAGCGTAGGACTAGCGGTCACAGATACGCAGTATTTT
>TRBV11-2|NA|TRBJ2-1|NA
CASSLQGGGNEQFF
TGTGCCAGCAGCCTTCAGGGAGGGGGCAATGAGCAGTTCTTC
>TRBV4-1|TRBD1|TRBJ1-1|NA
CASRQEGAGGTEAFF
TGCGCCAGCAGACAAGAAGGGGCAGGGGGAACTGAAGCTTTCTTT
>TRBV4-1|NA|TRBJ2-3|few
CASSHPRGDTQYF
TGCGCCAGCAGCCACCCCAGGGGTGATACGCAGTATTTT
>TRBV27|NA|TRBJ1-2|NA
CASSLSGDYGYTF
TGTGCCAGCAGTCTCTCGGGAGACTATGGCTACACCTTC
>TRBV27|TRBD2|TRBJ2-3|NA
CASSPTGTKTFGQYF
TGTGCCAGCAGTCCAACCGGGACTAAAACGTTCGGGCAGTATTTT
>TRBV9|NA|TRBJ2-3|few
CASSVVDAVSVNTQYF
TGTGCCAGCAGCGTAGTAGATGCGGTTTCCGTCAATACGCAGTATTTT